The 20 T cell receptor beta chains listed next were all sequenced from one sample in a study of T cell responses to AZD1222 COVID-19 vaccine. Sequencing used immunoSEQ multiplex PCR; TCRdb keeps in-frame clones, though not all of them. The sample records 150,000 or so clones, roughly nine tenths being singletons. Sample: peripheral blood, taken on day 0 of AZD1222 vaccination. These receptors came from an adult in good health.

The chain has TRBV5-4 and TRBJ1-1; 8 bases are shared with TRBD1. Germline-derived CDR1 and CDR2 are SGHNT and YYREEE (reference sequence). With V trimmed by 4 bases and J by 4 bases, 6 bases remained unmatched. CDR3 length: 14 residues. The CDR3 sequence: CASSITGGGTEAFF. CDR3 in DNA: TGTGCCAGCAGCATTACAGGGGGTGGCACTGAAGCTTTCTTT.

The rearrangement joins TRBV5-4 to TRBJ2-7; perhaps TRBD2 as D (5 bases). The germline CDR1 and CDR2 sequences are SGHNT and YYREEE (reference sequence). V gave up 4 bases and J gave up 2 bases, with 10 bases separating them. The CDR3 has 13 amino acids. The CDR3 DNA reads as TGTGCCAGCAGCGACACTAGAACCTACGAGCAGTACTTC. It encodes CASSDTRTYEQYF.

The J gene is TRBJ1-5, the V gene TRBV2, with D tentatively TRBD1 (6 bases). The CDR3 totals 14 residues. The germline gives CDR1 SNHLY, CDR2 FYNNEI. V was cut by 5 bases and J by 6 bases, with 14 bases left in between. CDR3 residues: CASSSGVGVQPQHF. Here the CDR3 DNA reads TGTGCCAGCAGTTCAGGGGTCGGGGTTCAGCCCCAGCATTTT.

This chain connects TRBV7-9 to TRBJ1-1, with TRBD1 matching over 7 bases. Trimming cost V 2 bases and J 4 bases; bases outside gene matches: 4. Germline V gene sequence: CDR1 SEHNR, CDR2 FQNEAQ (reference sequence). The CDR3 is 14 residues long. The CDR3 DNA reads TGTGCCAGCAGCTTATCCAGGGGGTCCACTGAAGCTTTCTTT. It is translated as CASSLSRGSTEAFF.

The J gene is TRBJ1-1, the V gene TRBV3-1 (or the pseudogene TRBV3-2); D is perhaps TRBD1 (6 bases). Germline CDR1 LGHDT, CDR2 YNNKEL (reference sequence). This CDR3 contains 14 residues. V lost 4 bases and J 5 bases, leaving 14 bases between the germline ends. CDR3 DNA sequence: TGTGCCAGCAGCCCCCGGGACAAAATAACTGAAGCTTTCTTT. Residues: CASSPRDKITEAFF.

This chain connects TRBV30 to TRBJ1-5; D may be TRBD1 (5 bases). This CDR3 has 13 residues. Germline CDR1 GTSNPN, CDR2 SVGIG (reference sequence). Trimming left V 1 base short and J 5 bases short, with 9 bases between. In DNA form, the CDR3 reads TGTGCCTGGAGTGAAAGGGGATATCAGCCCCAGCATTTT. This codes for CAWSERGYQPQHF. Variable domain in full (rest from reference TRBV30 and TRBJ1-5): SQTIHQWPATLVQPVGSPLSLECTVEGTSNPNLYWYRQAAGRGLQLLFYSVGIGQISSEVPQNLSASRPQDRQFILSSKKLLLSDSGFYLCAWSERGYQPQHFGDGTRLSIL.

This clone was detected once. Here the CDR3 DNA reads TGTGCCAGCAGCGTAGATCTGATTAACTATGGCTACACCTTC. It encodes CASSVDLINYGYTF. The rearrangement joins TRBV9 to TRBJ1-2, with D hard to call. CDR1 and CDR2 (germline): SGDLS, YYNGEE. This CDR3 has 14 residues. The V end lost 0 bases, the J end lost 1 base, and 7 bases lay between the germline ends.

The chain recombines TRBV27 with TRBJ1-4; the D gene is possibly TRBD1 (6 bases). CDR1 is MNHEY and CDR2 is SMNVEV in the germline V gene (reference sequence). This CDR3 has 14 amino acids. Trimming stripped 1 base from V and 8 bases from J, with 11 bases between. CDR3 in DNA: TGTGCCAGCAGTTTATTACAGGGAGGGGAAAAACTGTTTTTT. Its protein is CASSLLQGGEKLFF.

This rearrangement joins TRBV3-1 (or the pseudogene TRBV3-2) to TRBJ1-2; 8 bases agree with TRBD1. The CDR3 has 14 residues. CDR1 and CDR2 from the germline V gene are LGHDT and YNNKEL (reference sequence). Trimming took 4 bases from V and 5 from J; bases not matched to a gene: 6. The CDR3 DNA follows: TGTGCCAGCAGCCTCGTACAGGGGGAATATGGCTACACCTTC. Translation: CASSLVQGEYGYTF.

The CDR3 region is CAWRRAGGAYNSPLHF. The CDR3 nucleotides read TGTGCCTGGAGGCGGGCAGGGGGCGCATATAATTCACCCCTCCACTTT. V usage is TRBV30 and J usage is TRBJ1-6; TRBD1 matches 8 bases. Germline V lookup: CDR1 GTSNPN, CDR2 SVGIG (reference sequence). V shed 3 bases, J shed 4 bases, and the junction held 8 bases outside the gene matches. CDR3 length equals 16 residues. Looking up the rest from reference TRBV30 and TRBJ1-6 gives the full variable domain: SQTIHQWPATLVQPVGSPLSLECTVEGTSNPNLYWYRQAAGRGLQLLFYSVGIGQISSEVPQNLSASRPQDRQFILSSKKLLLSDSGFYLCAWRRAGGAYNSPLHFGNGTRLTVT.

CDR3 nucleotides: TGTGCCAGCAGCTTAGCGTTTCGGACGAACACTGAAGCTTTCTTT. Encoded protein: CASSLAFRTNTEAFF. The V gene is TRBV7-2, the J gene TRBJ1-1, with D hard to call. Trimming shortened V by 0 bases and J by 1 base, and 9 bases separated the two germline ends. Looked up from germline, CDR1 is SGHTA and CDR2 is FQGNSA. This CDR3 region has 15 residues. The full variable domain, its missing parts supplied by reference TRBV7-2 and TRBJ1-1, is GAGVSQSPSNKVTEKGKDVELRCDPISGHTALYWYRQSLGQGLEFLIYFQGNSAPDKSGLPSDRFSAERTGGSVSTLTIQRTQQEDSAVYLCASSLAFRTNTEAFFGQGTRLTVV.

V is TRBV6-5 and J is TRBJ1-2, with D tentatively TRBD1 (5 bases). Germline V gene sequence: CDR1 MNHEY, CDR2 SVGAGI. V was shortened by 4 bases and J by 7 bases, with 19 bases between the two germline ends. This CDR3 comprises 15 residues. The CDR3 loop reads CASSSPPRQGGGYTF. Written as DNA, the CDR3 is TGTGCCAGCAGTTCCCCACCCCGCCAGGGCGGTGGCTACACCTTC.

As DNA, the CDR3 is TGTGCCAGCAGCTTAAGGAGCGAGGAAGATACGCAGTATTTT. This encodes CASSLRSEEDTQYF. The chain employs TRBV7-9 and TRBJ2-3; D uncertain. Germline V gene lookup returns CDR1 SEHNR and CDR2 FQNEAQ (reference sequence). V was trimmed by 2 bases and J by 5 bases, leaving 11 bases between them. The CDR3 has 14 residues.

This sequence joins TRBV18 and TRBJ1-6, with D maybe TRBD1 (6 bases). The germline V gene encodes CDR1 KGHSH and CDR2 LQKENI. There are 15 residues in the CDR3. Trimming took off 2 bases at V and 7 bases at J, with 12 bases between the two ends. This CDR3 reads CASSPTGKGNSPLHF. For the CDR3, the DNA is TGTGCCAGCTCACCAACAGGGAAGGGGAATTCACCCCTCCACTTT.

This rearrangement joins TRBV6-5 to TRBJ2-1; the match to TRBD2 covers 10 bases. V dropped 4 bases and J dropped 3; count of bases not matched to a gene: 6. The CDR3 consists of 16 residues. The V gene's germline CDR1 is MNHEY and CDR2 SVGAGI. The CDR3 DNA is TGTGCCAGCAGTTCAAAGCGGGGGGGCCGCTACAATGAGCAGTTCTTC. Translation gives CASSSKRGGRYNEQFF.

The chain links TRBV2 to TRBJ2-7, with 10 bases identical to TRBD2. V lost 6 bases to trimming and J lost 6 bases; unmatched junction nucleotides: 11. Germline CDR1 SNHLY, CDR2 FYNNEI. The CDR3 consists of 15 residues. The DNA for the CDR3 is TGTGCCAGCAGGCCACAAAGCGGGGGGGCCGGCGAGCAGTACTTC. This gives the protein CASRPQSGGAGEQYF.

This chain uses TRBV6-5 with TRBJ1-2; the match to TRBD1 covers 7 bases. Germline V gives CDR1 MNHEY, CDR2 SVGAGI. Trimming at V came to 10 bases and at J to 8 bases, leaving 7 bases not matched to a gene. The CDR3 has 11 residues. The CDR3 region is CATQQGRGYTF. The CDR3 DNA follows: TGTGCCACCCAACAGGGGCGAGGCTACACCTTC.

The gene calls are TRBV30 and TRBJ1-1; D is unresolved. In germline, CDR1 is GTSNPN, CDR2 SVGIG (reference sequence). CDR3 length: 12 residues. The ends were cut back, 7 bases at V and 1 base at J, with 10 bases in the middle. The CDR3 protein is CASTIGNTEAFF. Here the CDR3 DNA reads TGTGCCTCCACCATCGGGAACACTGAAGCTTTCTTT.

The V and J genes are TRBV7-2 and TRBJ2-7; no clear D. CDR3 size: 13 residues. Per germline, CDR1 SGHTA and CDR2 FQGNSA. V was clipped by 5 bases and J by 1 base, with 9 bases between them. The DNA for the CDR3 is TGTGCCAGCAGCCAAGGTGGTTCCTACGAGCAGTACTTC. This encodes CASSQGGSYEQYF.

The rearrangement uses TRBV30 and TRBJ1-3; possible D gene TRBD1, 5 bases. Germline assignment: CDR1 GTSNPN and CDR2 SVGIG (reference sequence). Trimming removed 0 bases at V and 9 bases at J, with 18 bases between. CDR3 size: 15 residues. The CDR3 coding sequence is TGTGCCTGGAGTGTACTCCGAGGCAGAGGGGTCACCATATATTTT. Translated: CAWSVLRGRGVTIYF.